These 18 T cell receptor beta chains were all obtained from the same sample, sequenced in a study of T cell repertoires in cytomegalovirus infection. TCRdb re-called the reads through MiXCR, storing one row per CDR3 protein. The repertoire holds 100,000 to 150,000 distinct CDR3 sequences, with more than 30% as singletons. These receptors have no identified antigens. The specimen was CD8+ T cells from cultured PBMCs, collected from culture after CMV antigen stimulation. The receptors here all came from a human donor in good health (CMV status not recorded). Some clones in this sample may be carry-over from other donors' samples.

The chain uses TRBV12-3 or TRBV12-4 and TRBJ1-1; D unresolved. The CDR3 consists of 15 residues. Trimming removed 5 bases from V and 5 bases from J, with 18 bases in between. The CDR3 nucleotides read TGTGCCAGCAGTCCTCCCCATGATGGGCGGACTGAAGCTTTCTTT. Translating gives CASSPPHDGRTEAFF.

V usage is TRBV7-3 and J usage is TRBJ2-3; 9 bases match TRBD2. The V segment lost 1 base and the J segment 4 bases; nucleotides outside the gene matches: 3. The CDR3 is 15 amino acids. Germline values: CDR1 SGHTA, CDR2 FQGTGA. For the CDR3, the DNA is TGTGCCAGCAGCTTAAGCGGGGGGGATGCAGATACGCAGTATTTT. The encoded protein is CASSLSGGDADTQYF.

This clonotype was seen many times. This chain uses TRBV12-3 or TRBV12-4 with TRBJ2-5; 7 bases agree with TRBD1. The CDR3 spans 15 residues. V was pared by 8 bases and J by 0 bases, with 9 bases of the junction left unmatched. CDR3 in DNA: TGTGCCAGCTCCCGGACAGGATGGGACCAAGAGACCCAGTACTTC. This codes for CASSRTGWDQETQYF.

The chain uses TRBV5-1 and TRBJ2-2; D gene uncertain. There are 13 residues in the CDR3. Per the germline V gene, CDR1 is SGHRS and CDR2 is YFSETQ. With 4 bases removed from V and 6 bases from J, the gap between germline ends came to 10 bases. CDR3 in DNA: TGCGCCAGCAGCCCTGGAAGGGCCGGGGAGCTGTTTTTT. Translating gives CASSPGRAGELFF.

This clonotype was counted only a few times. The chain uses TRBV7-2 and TRBJ2-7; the match to TRBD2 covers 7 bases. Germline V lookup: CDR1 SGHTA, CDR2 FQGNSA. CDR3 length: 13 amino acids. Germline trimming cut 6 bases from V and 3 bases from J; bases unmatched to any gene: 5. The DNA of the CDR3 is TGTGCCAGCAGTATATGGGGGGGCTACGAGCAGTACTTC. This encodes CASSIWGGYEQYF.

This chain uses TRBV20-1 with TRBJ2-1; 10 nucleotides align to TRBD2. V lost 6 bases, J lost 6 bases, and 23 bases stayed unmatched. Germline V lookup: CDR1 DFQATT, CDR2 SNEGSKA (reference sequence). The CDR3 is 19 residues long. CDR3 protein: CSAIGFSGGLPQVPNEQFF. The CDR3 region has the DNA TGCAGTGCCATAGGGTTTAGCGGGGGGCTACCTCAAGTACCCAATGAGCAGTTCTTC.

The chain combines TRBV11-3 with TRBJ2-1, with 7 positions matching TRBD2. V trimming: 2 bases; J trimming: 9 bases; junction bases outside the gene matches: 1. CDR3 length equals 12 residues. Germline V CDR1 and CDR2: SGHNT, YENEEA. The CDR3 sequence: CASSLPGGEQFF. The DNA for the CDR3 is TGTGCCAGCAGCTTACCGGGGGGTGAGCAGTTCTTC.

The gene calls are TRBV6-5 and TRBJ2-5, with D perhaps TRBD2 (5 bases). CDR1 MNHEY and CDR2 SVGAGI come from the germline V gene. V was trimmed by 5 bases and J by 5 bases, leaving 12 bases between them. The CDR3 totals 13 residues. The CDR3 reads CASSRPRGETQYF. In DNA form, the CDR3 reads TGTGCCAGCAGTCGCCCCAGAGGGGAGACCCAGTACTTC.

This clonotype was detected ten times or more. This chain links TRBV7-8 with TRBJ1-3; D call uncertain. Germline V CDR1 and CDR2: SGHVS, FQNEAQ. V was pared by 6 bases and J by 0 bases, with 6 bases between. The CDR3 covers 13 residues. CDR3 sequence: CASSYSSGNTIYF. The CDR3 nucleotides read TGTGCCAGCAGTTATAGCTCTGGAAACACCATATATTTT.

This clonotype was picked up a small number of times. The chain couples TRBV4-2 to TRBJ1-4; D is uncertain. Germline CDR1 reads LGHNA; CDR2 reads YNFKEQ. This CDR3 spans 13 amino acids. The germline V and J ends were trimmed by 1 base and 9 bases, with 9 bases remaining between them. The CDR3 spells CASSQVLKQKLFF. CDR3 nucleotides: TGTGCCAGCAGCCAAGTTTTGAAACAAAAACTGTTTTTT.

This sequence joins TRBV4-1 and TRBJ2-7; a possible D gene is TRBD1 (6 bases). Germline CDR1 is MGHRA and CDR2 is YSYEKL. V lost 1 base and J lost 2, with 15 bases in between. The CDR3 is made up of 16 amino acids. The CDR3 is CASSQGPDRPTYEQYF. CDR3 nucleotides: TGCGCCAGCAGCCAAGGCCCGGACAGACCGACCTACGAGCAGTACTTC.

This clonotype has a handful of counts. V and J are TRBV10-3 and TRBJ1-1, with 10 positions matching TRBD1. CDR3 length: 16 residues. Per germline, CDR1 ENHRY and CDR2 SYGVKD. Trimming removed 2 bases from V and 1 base from J; junction bases left unmatched: 4. CDR3 sequence: CAISEGTGAENTEAFF. The CDR3 nucleotides read TGTGCCATCAGTGAGGGGACAGGGGCCGAGAACACTGAAGCTTTCTTT.

Remarks on this clonotype: As the CDR3 is not closed by the conserved phenylalanine or tryptophan, this likely results from a read error. The rearrangement joins TRBV7-2 to TRBJ2-5, with D perhaps matching TRBD1 (6 bases). V lost 4 bases, J lost 5 bases, and 17 bases lay in between. The CDR3 consists of 15 residues. Germline CDR1 is SGHTA and CDR2 is FQGNSA. The CDR3 region has the DNA TGTGCCAGCAGCTCGACCCAACAGGGTCCGGAGACCCAGTACTCC. As protein: CASSSTQQGPETQYS.

This clonotype was found a few times. The junction shows a germline mismatch at one end, possibly a read error. The chain employs TRBV15 and TRBJ1-1, with D possibly matching TRBD1 (5 bases). This CDR3 comprises 16 residues. The germline CDR1 and CDR2 sequences are LNHNV and YYDKDF (reference sequence). CDR3 coding DNA: TGTGCCACCAGTAGAGTTAGGGGCGCAGGGAACACTGAAGCTTTCTTT. Residues: CATSRVRGAGNTEAFF.

The chain is built from TRBV7-6 and TRBJ1-2, with TRBD1 as a possible D gene (5 bases). Trimming took off 5 bases at V and 2 bases at J, with 18 bases between the two ends. CDR1 SGHVS and CDR2 FNYEAQ come from the germline V gene. The CDR3 runs to 16 residues. The CDR3 DNA reads as TGTGCCAGCAGCCAGGTTGAGGGGCAGGACAACTATGGCTACACCTTC. Amino acid sequence: CASSQVEGQDNYGYTF.

This clonotype was observed a handful of times. The chain couples TRBV4-1 to TRBJ1-3; D gene uncertain. Germline V CDR1 and CDR2: MGHRA, YSYEKL. CDR3 length: 15 amino acids. The V end was cut by 1 base, the J end by 2 bases, with 9 bases between. DNA for the CDR3: TGCGCCAGCAGCCAAGGGGATAACGCTGGAAACACCATATATTTT. Translated: CASSQGDNAGNTIYF.

The chain has TRBV27 and TRBJ2-7; either TRBD1 or TRBD2 may supply D (6 bases each). The germline V and J ends were trimmed by 6 bases and 7 bases, with 25 bases remaining between them. The length of the CDR3 is 16 residues. Germline CDR1 and CDR2: MNHEY and SMNVEV (reference sequence). The CDR3 is CASRPPDLSGAIEQYF. CDR3 bases: TGTGCCAGCAGGCCCCCAGACCTGTCGGGGGCGATAGAGCAGTACTTC.

In its sample, this clonotype was seen a few times. This chain joins TRBV5-6 and TRBJ1-5; unclear D gene. V lost 5 bases, J lost 3 bases, and 12 bases lay in between. The germline CDR1 and CDR2 sequences are SGHDT and YYEEEE. The CDR3 covers 14 residues. The CDR3 nucleotides read TGTGCCAGCAGGGCCGGCAGCTCCAATCAGCCCCAGCATTTT. Its protein is CASRAGSSNQPQHF.